This T cell receptor (beta chain) came from a study of CD8+CD57+ T cells in acquired aplastic anemia (dated by TCRdb to the late 2010s). About the study as a whole: Extracted DNA from sorted CD4+ and CD8+ cells averaged 3.2 ug, ranging from roughly 0.19 to 27.4 ug. CD8+CD57+ expansion was defined as a frequency above the mean frequency observed in healthy subjects. General study outcomes and caveats: Patients and healthy controls showed no significant difference in CD8+ Simpson's diversity (P=0.060). Around 31 CD8+ CDR3 sequences were shared between patients and controls but appeared highly expressed in patients and within their immunodominant clones.

Flow cytometry had shown CD8+CD57+ cell expansion in the patients selected for sequencing. Every patient had severe acquired aplastic anemia, diagnosed using the International Study of Aplastic Anemia and Agranulocytosis and Camitta criteria. At the time blood was sampled, none of the patients had received any therapy. In this study, sorted CD4+ and CD8+ T cells from the blood of healthy subjects and of severe aplastic anemia patients had their TCR repertoires deep-sequenced. In the USA, patient enrollment took place under clinicaltrials.gov protocols 00001620, 01623167, 00001397, 00071045, 00081523 and 00961064. Ficoll-Paque density gradient centrifugation was used to isolate peripheral blood mononuclear cells. Before DNA extraction, CD4+ and CD8+ T cells were sorted with FACS or magnetic beads. Profiling of TCR beta VDJ combinations and CDR3 sequences used genomic DNA as the template. An Illumina HiSeq 2000 was the platform used for TCR repertoire sequencing. Per the source publication's procedure: TRBV/TRBJ rearrangement plots, CDR3 size and DJ length profiles, and Simpson's diversity index were used to assess repertoires. The most abundant DNA sequence in the deep sequencing data was taken as the immunodominant clone. CDR3 amino acid sequences were screened for sharing across subjects and were compared with published repertoires and the VDJdb database. Using fastp at Q25 and MiXCR, TCRdb reprocessed the public reads and kept productive beta chains. Rows matching on CDR3 protein sequence are summarized as one entry with the most common DNA and genes. It is TCRdb's table, rather than the study itself, that gives the V and J calls and clone size. Across this sample there are 150,000 to 200,000 distinct CDR3 sequences, with 70% to 80% seen only once. Of the sample, 40% to 55% falls within the top ten clones.

Between the V and J ends, shortened by 1 base and 1 base respectively, the junction contains 8 bases. As encoded in the germline V gene, CDR1 is SQVTM while CDR2 is ANQGSEA. The CDR3 has 13 amino acids, counting the end cysteine and phenylalanine. Only CDR3 DNA is held: 39 bases, read in frame from base 1. In the case of this clonotype: The target of this receptor is not known. Base qualities are not at hand, and no much larger clone is one base apart.

The V and J segments used are TRBV29-1 and TRBJ2-7; TRBD1 could be the D gene, as 5 bases match. The TCR originated in a human donor with aplastic anemia. Sequences were obtained from sorted CD4+, CD8+, or CD8+CD57+ T cells (not recorded which) from PBMCs. CDR3 loop: CSVEVHRSYEQYF. The nucleotides are TGCAGCGTTGAAGTGCACAGGTCCTACGAGCAGTACTTC.